This T cell receptor beta chain was retrieved from a study of cytomegalovirus exposure and HLA in healthy donors. Points from the study as a whole: Later analysis associated a missense DCLRE1C variant with TCR beta V- and J-gene trimming.

The donors comprised healthy bone marrow donors. The PCR was carried out with 60 Vbeta primers and 13 Jbeta primers. Sequenced by immunoSEQ multiplex PCR; TCRdb stores in-frame clones only, minus some. The profile covers roughly 200,000 clones, with 10% to 15% appearing a single time and about 8% taken by the ten largest. V shed 9 bases and J shed 5 bases, with 19 bases lying between them. Germline CDR1 and CDR2: MRHNA and SNTAGT. This CDR3 comprises 14 residues. Only a few counts were recorded for this clone. The antigen is undetermined. J is TRBJ1-2 and V is TRBV6-4; D may be TRBD1 (6 bases). Sequencing was performed on PBMCs. The source is a man in his fifties in good health and CMV-seropositive. The CDR3 DNA reads as TGTGCCAGTAGGATGAACAGGGTAGAATATGGCTACACCTTC. It specifies CASRMNRVEYGYTF.